This entry concerns a single TCR beta chain. Participants reported their clinical history, and cohort assignment relied on those reports. In the original analysis: Estimated nucleated cell counts came from reference gene primer amplification. Sequenced by immunoSEQ multiplex PCR; TCRdb stores in-frame clones only, minus some. The DNA gave D and trimming, while V, J and clone size come from that table. The sample holds just over 300,000 clones; approximately 85% are singletons and the top ten take roughly 2.3%. This record comes from a study of blood T cell repertoires in COVID-19. The origin of this receptor is a man under 40 who had recovered from COVID-19. Sample: PBMCs or T cells enriched from blood (not recorded which).

The CDR3 DNA is TGTGCCAGCAGAGGACAGGGAGCACAAGGTGGCTACACCTTC. Its protein is CASRGQGAQGGYTF. This chain joins TRBV6-4 and TRBJ1-2; 8 positions match TRBD1. This CDR3 region has 14 residues. Germline V gene lookup returns CDR1 MRHNA and CDR2 SNTAGT. V gave up 6 bases and J gave up 7 bases; unmatched junction bases: 10.